This TCR beta chain came from a study of shared clonotypes between healthy human individuals. Study conclusions and caveats: Investigators expected sequencing depth to affect clonotype sharing among donors.

Regarding this clone: Its matching antigen is unknown.

The length of the CDR3 is 13 residues. CDR1 is SGDLS, CDR2 YYNGEE, per germline. The V and J ends lost 5 bases and 0 bases, in that order; junction bases with no gene match: 2. The material for each subset, its genomic DNA, was split evenly across several immunoSEQ plates. Sequenced by immunoSEQ multiplex PCR; TCRdb stores in-frame clones only, minus some. The sample lists more than 850,000 clones; about four fifths were seen once. Sequenced material: memory CD4+ T cells from PBMCs. The subset here: CD45RA-negative fraction. This chain links TRBV9 with TRBJ2-7, with 7 bases fitting TRBD1. This clonotype was sampled from a man between 18 and 29 years old in good health. Some clones in this sample may be carry-over from other donors' samples. In DNA, the CDR3 is TGTGCCAGCAGGGGACAGTCCTCCTACGAGCAGTACTTC. Translated, it gives CASRGQSSYEQYF.